This is a list of T cell receptor beta chains from one sample in a study of blood T cell repertoires in COVID-19. The data were produced by immunoSEQ multiplex PCR, yet TCRdb's version contains in-frame clones alone and is incomplete. The data hold roughly 280,000 clones, with 91% observed a single time. The specimen was PBMCs or T cells enriched from blood (not recorded which). All receptors come from a man aged 40-50 years who had been exposed to COVID-19. Each CDR3 is given with its conserved first and last residue. Fields, in order: J gene, clone size, D gene, V gene, CDR3 protein, CDR3 DNA. The D gene is left open where the match is weak. Where a row states a size, it is once, few, many or the class of an expanded clone; other rows omit it.

TRBJ1-1 | . | . | TRBV27 | CASSTQQENTEAFF | TGTGCCAGCAGTACACAACAGGAGAACACTGAAGCTTTCTTT
TRBJ2-3 | . | TRBD2 | TRBV6-4 | CASSDRAGGTDTQYF | TGTGCCAGCAGTGACCGCGCGGGAGGGACAGATACGCAGTATTTT
TRBJ1-2 | . | . | TRBV7-6 | CASSSSTGLHYGYTF | TGTGCCAGCAGCTCTTCTACAGGGCTGCACTATGGCTACACCTTC
TRBJ1-5 | . | . | TRBV27 | CASSLYGSNQPQHF | TGTGCCAGCAGTTTATATGGCAGCAATCAGCCCCAGCATTTT
TRBJ2-3 | . | . | TRBV29-1 | CSVHGKGHTDTQYF | TGCAGCGTTCACGGGAAGGGACACACGGATACGCAGTATTTT
TRBJ2-7 | . | TRBD1 | TRBV30 | CAWSVIRQGAYEQYF | TGTGCCTGGAGTGTGATCAGACAGGGGGCGTACGAGCAGTACTTC
TRBJ2-3 | . | . | TRBV7-2 | CASSPYRTTDTQYF | TGTGCCAGCAGCCCCTACCGTACCACAGATACGCAGTATTTT
TRBJ1-4 | . | . | TRBV5-1 | CASSGTGGREKLFF | TGCGCCAGCAGCGGCACCGGAGGGCGAGAAAAACTGTTTTTT
TRBJ1-4 | . | TRBD1 | TRBV5-1 | CASSKGQGTNEKLFF | TGCGCCAGCAGCAAAGGACAGGGGACTAATGAAAAACTGTTTTTT
TRBJ2-2 | . | TRBD2 | TRBV3-1/TRBV3-2 | CASSHRGSTGELFF | TGTGCCAGCAGCCACCGCGGGAGCACCGGGGAGCTGTTTTTT
TRBJ2-1 | . | TRBD1 | TRBV30 | CAWSGVRGRPYNEQFF | TGTGCCTGGAGTGGAGTAAGGGGGCGACCCTACAATGAGCAGTTCTTC
TRBJ2-3 | . | . | TRBV25-1 | CASSELVGQGRTDTQYF | TGTGCCAGCAGTGAATTGGTCGGGCAGGGTAGGACAGATACGCAGTATTTT
TRBJ2-3 | . | . | TRBV5-1 | CASSLGSIRGPDTQYF | TGCGCCAGCAGCTTGGGGTCAATCAGGGGCCCAGATACGCAGTATTTT
TRBJ2-1 | . | . | TRBV14 | CASSVGGMSSYNEQFF | TGTGCCAGCAGCGTAGGCGGAATGAGCTCCTACAATGAGCAGTTCTTC
TRBJ1-2 | once | . | TRBV4-3 | CASSPPRGGSSGYTF | TGCGCCAGCAGCCCCCCCCGGGGGGGTTCTTCTGGCTACACCTTC
TRBJ2-1 | . | . | TRBV24-1 | CATSDRTASSYNEQFF | TGTGCCACCAGTGATCGAACTGCGAGCTCCTACAATGAGCAGTTCTTC
TRBJ2-2 | . | . | TRBV28 | CAGQQGKTGELFF | TGTGCCGGACAACAGGGTAAAACCGGGGAGCTGTTTTTT
TRBJ2-1 | . | . | TRBV28 | CASSRTLKWNEQFF | TGTGCCAGCAGTCGGACACTCAAGTGGAATGAGCAGTTCTTC
TRBJ2-7 | . | . | TRBV28 | CASSLSLSYEQYF | TGTGCCAGCAGTTTGAGCCTCTCCTACGAGCAGTACTTC
TRBJ1-2 | many | TRBD1 | TRBV7-9 | CASSTIPGGRGNGYTF | TGTGCCAGCAGCACAATTCCCGGTGGCAGGGGGAATGGCTACACCTTC
TRBJ2-1 | . | TRBD1 | TRBV28 | CASSSGQGVFNEQFF | TGTGCCAGCAGTTCGGGACAGGGGGTATTTAATGAGCAGTTCTTC
TRBJ2-1 | once | TRBD2 | TRBV27 | CASSNGLAPSYNEQFF | TGTGCCAGCAGTAACGGACTAGCGCCCTCCTACAATGAGCAGTTCTTC
TRBJ1-2 | . | . | TRBV9 | CASSADSLGYGYTF | TGTGCCAGCAGCGCGGACAGCCTGGGGTATGGCTACACCTTC
TRBJ2-5 | . | TRBD2 | TRBV4-1 | CASSQDPSGQETQYF | TGCGCCAGCAGCCAAGATCCTAGCGGGCAAGAGACCCAGTACTTC
TRBJ1-1 | . | TRBD1 | TRBV7-6 | CASSRLGTGSGYTEAFF | TGTGCCAGCAGCAGGTTAGGGACAGGGTCGGGGTACACTGAAGCTTTCTTT
TRBJ2-1 | . | TRBD2 | TRBV27 | CASSLQGLAGEYEQFF | TGTGCCAGCAGTTTGCAAGGACTAGCGGGAGAGTATGAGCAGTTCTTC
TRBJ2-7 | . | . | TRBV6-1 | CASSERVGHEQYF | TGTGCCAGCAGTGAACGGGTAGGCCACGAGCAGTACTTC
TRBJ1-4 | . | . | TRBV6-5 | CASSYSLGGGYEKLFF | TGTGCCAGCAGTTACTCCCTGGGGGGGGGTTATGAAAAACTGTTTTTT
TRBJ1-1 | . | TRBD1 | TRBV27 | CASSLSTTGGASNGAFF | TGTGCCAGCAGTTTATCCACGACAGGGGGCGCAAGTAATGGAGCTTTCTTT
TRBJ1-6 | few | . | TRBV9 | CASSVGGDHSPLHF | TGTGCCAGCAGCGTAGGGGGGGACCACTCACCCCTCCACTTT
TRBJ2-2 | . | . | TRBV5-1 | CASTHEGGTGELFF | TGCGCCAGCACCCATGAGGGGGGGACCGGGGAGCTGTTTTTT
TRBJ2-1 | . | TRBD2 | TRBV30 | CAWSKLAGRSYNEQFF | TGTGCCTGGAGTAAACTAGCGGGACGCTCCTACAATGAGCAGTTCTTC
TRBJ1-1 | once | . | TRBV14 | CASSQSIGGGMNTEAFF | TGTGCCAGCAGCCAAAGTATTGGGGGCGGCATGAACACTGAAGCTTTCTTT
TRBJ1-6 | . | . | TRBV27 | CASSLSGTSTKTLHF | TGTGCCAGCAGTTTATCCGGGACTTCAACCAAGACCCTCCACTTT
TRBJ2-3 | . | TRBD2 | TRBV4-2 | CASSQDFAGGHTDTQYF | TGTGCCAGCAGCCAAGATTTCGCGGGAGGTCACACAGATACGCAGTATTTT
TRBJ1-5 | . | TRBD1 | TRBV7-2 | CASSLGFWGQSNQPQHF | TGTGCCAGCAGCTTAGGGTTTTGGGGACAGTCGAATCAGCCCCAGCATTTT
TRBJ2-3 | . | TRBD2 | TRBV18 | CASSPPRSGRAGTDTQYF | TGTGCCAGCTCACCACCCCGGAGCGGGAGGGCCGGGACAGATACGCAGTATTTT
TRBJ2-7 | . | . | TRBV13 | CASSLERSSPTYEQYF | TGTGCCAGCAGCTTAGAGCGGTCCTCCCCAACCTACGAGCAGTACTTC
TRBJ1-5 | . | . | TRBV5-6 | CASSFFTGGNQPQHF | TGTGCCAGCAGCTTTTTCACGGGAGGAAATCAGCCCCAGCATTTT
TRBJ2-2 | . | . | TRBV5-4 | CASSLFGATGELFF | TGTGCCAGCAGCTTGTTTGGGGCAACCGGGGAGCTGTTTTTT